One T cell receptor (beta chain) is described in this entry. This record belongs to a study of control samples from healthy donors and cancer patients. Clones were read by immunoSEQ multiplex PCR, and TCRdb kept only the in-frame ones, dropping some. The sample consists of approximately 100,000 clones, around nine tenths of them appearing once. The germline V gene encodes CDR1 GTSNPN and CDR2 SVGIG (reference sequence). This CDR3 has 15 residues. V lost 4 bases, J lost 6 bases, and 19 bases lay in between. The chain is built from TRBV30 and TRBJ1-5, with TRBD1 as a possible D gene (6 bases). Sequencing was carried out using blood. This clonotype was obtained from a human donor in good health. The donor label of this sample is uncertain. The CDR3 DNA is TGTGCCTGGAAACCCCAGGGGTATCTGGGTCAGCCCCAGCATTTT. Amino acid sequence: CAWKPQGYLGQPQHF.